The 30 T cell receptor beta chains below were found in one sample sequenced in a study of post-analysis software for immune sequencing data. Study findings and constraints: Five TRBV segments appeared more often in patients than in controls, and TRBV5-6, TRBV5-1 and TRBV20-1 were among these.

No antigen has been identified for these receptors. Presence of unique molecular identifiers characterized the TCR beta cDNA libraries. TCRdb re-derived calls from the PCR reads in MiXCR, one entry per CDR3 protein. There are some 700,000 distinct CDR3 sequences in the sample; roughly three fifths occur only once, and approximately 10% lies in the top ten. The sequenced sample consisted of blood. Every receptor here comes from a girl aged 2-10 years with multiple sclerosis.

The chain employs TRBV6-6 and TRBJ2-1; D unclear. This CDR3 comprises 16 residues. Germline V lookup: CDR1 MNHNY, CDR2 SVGAGI (reference sequence). V was cut by 6 bases and J by 0 bases, with 15 bases left in between. The CDR3 nucleotides are TGTGCCAGCAGCCTCCCGTCGGAGATCTCCTACAATGAGCAGTTCTTC. Protein product: CASSLPSEISYNEQFF.

The chain carries TRBV2 and TRBJ2-5, with 8 bases aligning to TRBD2. The J call may not be correct, given that the DNA end is closer to TRBJ2-7. Germline V lookup: CDR1 SNHLY, CDR2 FYNNEI. The CDR3 is made up of 14 amino acids. CDR3 residues: CASYEAGETYEQYF. The CDR3 bases are TGTGCCAGCTACGAAGCGGGAGAGACCTACGAGCAGTACTTC.

There are a few counts of this clonotype. The CDR3 protein is CATSTGTGSGTDTQYF. The CDR3 DNA follows: TGTGCCACCAGCACCGGGACAGGGAGCGGGACAGATACGCAGTATTTT. V and J are TRBV15 and TRBJ2-3, with 9 positions matching TRBD1. The J segment lost 3 bases and the V segment lost 4 bases, leaving 8 bases of the junction unmatched. The CDR3 has 16 residues. CDR1 and CDR2 (germline): LNHNV, YYDKDF (reference sequence).

The chain joins TRBV27 to TRBJ1-1, with 7 bases fitting TRBD1. CDR1 MNHEY and CDR2 SMNVEV come from the germline V gene (reference sequence). After removal of 5 bases from V and 4 bases from J, the junction contained 7 bases not matched to a gene. The CDR3 loop spans 14 amino acids. The CDR3 region is CASSPFPGGTEAFF. The DNA for the CDR3 is TGTGCCAGCAGTCCCTTTCCAGGGGGCACTGAAGCTTTCTTT.

This chain links TRBV2 with TRBJ2-3; D gene uncertain. V lost 10 bases to trimming and J lost 1 base, with 12 bases between them. Germline V gives CDR1 SNHLY, CDR2 FYNNEI. The CDR3 runs 13 residues. The CDR3 DNA sequence: TGTGCCATTCAACTGACGCGCACAGATACGCAGTATTTT. This codes for CAIQLTRTDTQYF.

Only a few counts were recorded for this clonotype. This rearrangement joins TRBV7-2 to TRBJ1-1; 9 positions match TRBD1. The CDR3 has 16 amino acids. Germline assignment: CDR1 SGHTA and CDR2 FQGNSA. V lost 0 bases and J lost 4; bases outside the gene matches: 6. The DNA for the CDR3 is TGTGCCAGCAGCTTAGCGCCACAGGGGGCGCCCACTGAAGCTTTCTTT. Its protein is CASSLAPQGAPTEAFF.

Regarding this clonotype: A much bigger clone sits one base away, suggesting this may be a read error. The V gene is TRBV29-1, the J gene TRBJ2-5; weak D call: TRBD1 (6 bases). CDR3 length: 18 amino acids. Germline V gene lookup returns CDR1 SQVTM and CDR2 ANQGSEA. The CDR3 is CSVEDLRLPFGGQETQCF. As DNA, the CDR3 is TGCAGCGTTGAAGATCTTCGGCTGCCCTTTGGGGGACAAGAGACCCAGTGCTTC.

The table lists this clonotype with a few counts. This chain connects TRBV7-9 to TRBJ1-2, with a weak D call TRBD1 (5 bases). Germline loops: CDR1 SEHNR, CDR2 FQNEAQ (reference sequence). CDR3 length: 14 amino acids. V dropped 4 bases and J dropped 1 base, with 10 bases sitting between them. CDR3 loop: CASSSRGSNYGYTF. DNA of the CDR3: TGTGCCAGCAGCTCCCGGGGGAGTAACTATGGCTACACCTTC.

The chain uses TRBV5-1 and TRBJ1-2, with D perhaps matching TRBD1 (5 bases). The CDR3 is 15 residues long. Germline lookup yields CDR1 SGHRS and CDR2 YFSETQ. Trimming cost V 3 bases and J 9 bases, with 21 bases left between them. The CDR3 spells CASSWDRIGRGRYTF. The CDR3 DNA follows: TGCGCCAGCAGCTGGGACCGAATCGGACGGGGCCGCTACACCTTC.

This clonotype has more than one count but fewer than ten. This chain joins TRBV6-5 and TRBJ2-4, with TRBD2 identical over 7 bases. The CDR3 covers 16 residues. Germline V gene sequence: CDR1 MNHEY, CDR2 SVGAGI. J gave up 1 base and V 2 bases, and 5 bases lay outside the gene matches. The CDR3 region is CASSYREGFAKNIQYF. DNA for the CDR3: TGTGCCAGCAGTTACAGGGAGGGTTTTGCCAAAAACATTCAGTACTTC.

The chain employs TRBV2 and TRBJ2-7; D is unclear. V lost 5 bases to trimming and J lost 12 bases, with 17 bases between them. Looked up from germline, CDR1 is SNHLY and CDR2 is FYNNEI. The CDR3 is 12 residues long. CDR3 protein: CASSYRDPRWYF. CDR3 nucleotides: TGTGCCAGCAGTTACCGCGACCCACGATGGTACTTC. The whole variable domain, filled in from reference TRBV2 and TRBJ2-7, reads EPEVTQTPSHQVTQMGQEVILRCVPISNHLYFYWYRQILGQKVEFLVSFYNNEISEKSEIFDDQFSVERPDGSNFTLKIRSTKLEDSAMYFCASSYRDPRWYFGPGTRLTVT.

This chain connects TRBV5-6 to TRBJ2-3; D is unresolved. Germline lookup yields CDR1 SGHDT and CDR2 YYEEEE. The V end was cut by 2 bases, the J end by 4 bases, with 11 bases between. This CDR3 region has 14 residues. Here the CDR3 reads CASSFPRLADTQYF. The CDR3 DNA is TGTGCCAGCAGCTTCCCCCGGCTCGCAGATACGCAGTATTTT.

The chain joins TRBV3-1 to TRBJ2-3; maybe TRBD2 (5 bases). The V end was cut by 0 bases, the J end by 10 bases, with 14 bases between. CDR3 length: 14 residues. Germline-derived CDR1 and CDR2 are LGHDT and YNNKEL (reference sequence). CDR3 protein: CASSQDPGIGAQYF. CDR3 bases: TGTGCCAGCAGCCAAGATCCGGGAATCGGTGCGCAGTATTTT.

The chain is built from TRBV5-1 and TRBJ2-7; TRBD2 matches at 9 bases. The V gene end was trimmed by 0 bases and the J gene end by 4 bases; junction bases not matched to a gene: 5. This CDR3 spans 15 amino acids. CDR1 and CDR2 (germline): SGHRS, YFSETQ. CDR3 amino acids: CASSLVASGGYEQYF. CDR3 DNA: TGCGCCAGCAGCTTGGTCGCCAGCGGGGGGTACGAGCAGTACTTC.

The sample holds one count of this clonotype. The chain couples TRBV5-1 to TRBJ2-5; 12 bases fit TRBD1. The J call is uncertain, as TRBJ2-7 better fits the DNA end. The CDR3 extends over 14 amino acids. Germline values: CDR1 SGHRS, CDR2 YFSETQ. CDR3 sequence reads: CASSPGQGAPEQYF. In DNA, the CDR3 is TGCGCCAGCAGCCCGGGACAGGGGGCGCCCGAGCAGTACTTC.

This clonotype was detected a few times. This rearrangement joins TRBV4-1 to TRBJ2-7; D perhaps matches TRBD2 (5 bases). Germline V gene lookup returns CDR1 MGHRA and CDR2 YSYEKL. This CDR3 has 15 residues. Trimming cost V 1 base and J 3 bases, with 13 bases left between them. CDR3 in amino acids: CASSQAGRGNYEQYF. Written as DNA, the CDR3 is TGCGCCAGCAGCCAAGCGGGCCGAGGGAACTACGAGCAGTACTTC.

The chain links TRBV30 to TRBJ1-5; no clear D gene. In germline, CDR1 is GTSNPN, CDR2 SVGIG (reference sequence). This CDR3 region has 12 residues. Trimming left V 0 bases short and J 3 bases short, with 3 bases between. CDR3 sequence (DNA): TGTGCCTGGAGTGTAAACAATCAGCCCCAGCATTTT. Translating gives CAWSVNNQPQHF.

The V and J genes are TRBV7-2 and TRBJ1-2; 9 bases map to TRBD1. The CDR3 extends over 17 amino acids. Germline CDR1 SGHTA, CDR2 FQGNSA. The J segment lost 0 bases and the V segment lost 2 bases, leaving 7 bases of the junction unmatched. DNA for the CDR3: TGTGCCAGCAGCTTAACCGGGACAGGGACCGCTAACTATGGCTACACCTTC. This sequence encodes CASSLTGTGTANYGYTF.

The genes are TRBV3-1 and TRBJ1-5; D is possibly TRBD1 (6 bases). Germline loops: CDR1 LGHDT, CDR2 YNNKEL (reference sequence). Deletions cut 2 bases from V and 1 base from J, with 9 bases between. CDR3 length: 15 residues. The CDR3 sequence is CASSQWGQSNQPQHF. The CDR3 bases are TGTGCCAGCAGCCAATGGGGGCAGAGCAATCAGCCCCAGCATTTT. The whole variable domain, filled in from reference TRBV3-1 and TRBJ1-5, reads DTAVSQTPKYLVTQMGNDKSIKCEQNLGHDTMYWYKQDSKKFLKIMFSYNNKELIINETVPNRFSPKSPDKAHLNLHINSLELGDSAVYFCASSQWGQSNQPQHFGDGTRLSIL.

This rearrangement joins TRBV12-3 or TRBV12-4 to TRBJ2-2, with unresolved D. The length of the CDR3 is 14 residues. The V gene lost 2 bases and the J gene lost 3 bases, with 7 bases spanning the gap. CDR3 nucleotides: TGTGCCAGCAGTTTATACAGAGACACCGGGGAGCTGTTTTTT. Translating gives CASSLYRDTGELFF.

This chain uses TRBV30 with TRBJ2-3; TRBD2 aligns across 7 bases. V lost 6 bases, J lost 8 bases, and 8 bases stayed unmatched. The germline CDR1 and CDR2 sequences are GTSNPN and SVGIG (reference sequence). The CDR3 has 12 residues. The CDR3 loop is CACHRGGGTQYF. The DNA for the CDR3 is TGTGCCTGCCACCGCGGGGGAGGTACGCAGTATTTT.

V gene TRBV25-1 combines with J gene TRBJ2-1, with 9 bases fitting TRBD2. The CDR3 is 18 amino acids. CDR1 is MGHDK, CDR2 SYGVNS, per germline. After removal of 3 bases from V and 0 bases from J, the junction contained 9 bases not matched to a gene. As DNA, the CDR3 is TGTGCCAGCAGTGATCGATCTAGCGGGGATAGCTCCTACAATGAGCAGTTCTTC. Translating it yields CASSDRSSGDSSYNEQFF.

The chain uses TRBV29-1 and TRBJ2-5; the D gene is possibly TRBD2 (5 bases). CDR1 SQVTM and CDR2 ANQGSEA come from the germline V gene. The CDR3 extends over 14 amino acids. V was trimmed by 4 bases and J by 2 bases, leaving 14 bases between them. The CDR3 coding sequence is TGCAGCGTTGTTCTAGCAACACTTCAAGAGACCCAGTACTTC. Its translation: CSVVLATLQETQYF.

The J gene is TRBJ2-3, the V gene TRBV7-9; no clear D. The CDR3 consists of 12 residues. CDR1 SEHNR and CDR2 FQNEAQ come from the germline V gene (reference sequence). V dropped 9 bases and J dropped 4 bases, with 11 bases sitting between them. The CDR3 nucleotides are TGTGCCAGTAGGTCTACGGCAGATACGCAGTATTTT. Residues: CASRSTADTQYF.

The sample holds a few counts of this clonotype. The chain combines TRBV7-8 with TRBJ2-6, with D perhaps matching TRBD2 (5 bases). This CDR3 is built from 16 residues. CDR1 is SGHVS, CDR2 FQNEAQ, per germline. V was shortened by 4 bases and J by 0 bases, with 10 bases between the two germline ends. Here the CDR3 reads CASSSLGISGANVLTF. The CDR3 bases are TGTGCCAGCAGCTCCCTCGGGATCTCTGGGGCCAACGTCCTGACTTTC.

The chain couples TRBV10-3 to TRBJ2-5; 7 positions match TRBD2. The germline CDR1 and CDR2 sequences are ENHRY and SYGVKD. The CDR3 length is 12 residues. V shed 10 bases and J 4 bases; nucleotides not matched to a gene: 6. CDR3 region: CATASGGETQYF. CDR3 DNA sequence: TGTGCCACCGCATCGGGGGGAGAGACCCAGTACTTC.

The rearrangement uses TRBV28 and TRBJ1-1; TRBD1 matches at 7 bases. V lost 4 bases and J lost 0; bases outside the gene matches: 8. Germline assignment: CDR1 MDHEN and CDR2 SYDVKM. CDR3 length: 16 residues. The DNA for the CDR3 is TGTGCCAGCAGTTCCGGACAGGCCCGAATGAACACTGAAGCTTTCTTT. Its translation: CASSSGQARMNTEAFF.

This clonotype was observed at least ten times. V usage is TRBV28 and J usage is TRBJ2-1; D might be TRBD1 (6 bases). The ends were cut back, 10 bases at V and 9 bases at J, with 13 bases in the middle. Germline loops: CDR1 MDHEN, CDR2 SYDVKM. This CDR3 contains 11 residues. The CDR3 sequence is CATTGIREQFF. The CDR3 nucleotides are TGTGCCACAACAGGGATTCGTGAGCAGTTCTTC.

The J gene is TRBJ1-1, the V gene TRBV11-2, with TRBD1 as a possible D gene (5 bases). This CDR3 has 16 amino acids. Trimming took off 1 base at V and 10 bases at J, with 22 bases between the two ends. Germline V CDR1 and CDR2: SGHAT, FQNNGV. CDR3 sequence (DNA): TGTGCCAGCAGCTTAGGTCACCAGGACACCCCGAGGGGAGCTTTCTTT. Encoded protein: CASSLGHQDTPRGAFF.

The chain carries TRBV29-1 and TRBJ2-6; 8 bases fit TRBD2. Losses at the gene ends were 3 bases for V and 1 base for J; bases not matched to a gene: 11. Germline CDR1 reads SQVTM; CDR2 reads ANQGSEA. The CDR3 totals 18 residues. The CDR3 reads CSVDGGEGVRSGANVLTF. Here the CDR3 DNA reads TGCAGCGTTGACGGGGGGGAAGGTGTTAGATCTGGGGCCAACGTCCTGACTTTC. The full variable domain, its missing parts supplied by reference TRBV29-1 and TRBJ2-6, is SAVISQKPSRDICQRGTSLTIQCQVDSQVTMMFWYRQQPGQSLTLIATANQGSEATYESGFVIDKFPISRPNLTFSTLTVSNMSPEDSSIYLCSVDGGEGVRSGANVLTFGAGSRLTVL.